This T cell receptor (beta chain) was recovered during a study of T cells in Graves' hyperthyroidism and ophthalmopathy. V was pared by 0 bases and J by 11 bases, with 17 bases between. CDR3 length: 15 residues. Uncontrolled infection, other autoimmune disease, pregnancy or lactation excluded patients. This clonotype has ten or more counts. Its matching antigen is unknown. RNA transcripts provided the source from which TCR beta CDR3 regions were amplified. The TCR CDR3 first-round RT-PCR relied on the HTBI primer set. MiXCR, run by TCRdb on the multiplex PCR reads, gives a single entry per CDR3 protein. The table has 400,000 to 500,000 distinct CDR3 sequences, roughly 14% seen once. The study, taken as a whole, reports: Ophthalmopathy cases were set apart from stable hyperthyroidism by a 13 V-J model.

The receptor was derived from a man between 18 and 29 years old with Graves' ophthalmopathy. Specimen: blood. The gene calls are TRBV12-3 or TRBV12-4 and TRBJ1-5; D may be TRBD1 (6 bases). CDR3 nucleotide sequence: TGTGCCAGCAGTTTAGCCGGGACACCACTTGGGACCCAGCATTTT. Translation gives CASSLAGTPLGTQHF.